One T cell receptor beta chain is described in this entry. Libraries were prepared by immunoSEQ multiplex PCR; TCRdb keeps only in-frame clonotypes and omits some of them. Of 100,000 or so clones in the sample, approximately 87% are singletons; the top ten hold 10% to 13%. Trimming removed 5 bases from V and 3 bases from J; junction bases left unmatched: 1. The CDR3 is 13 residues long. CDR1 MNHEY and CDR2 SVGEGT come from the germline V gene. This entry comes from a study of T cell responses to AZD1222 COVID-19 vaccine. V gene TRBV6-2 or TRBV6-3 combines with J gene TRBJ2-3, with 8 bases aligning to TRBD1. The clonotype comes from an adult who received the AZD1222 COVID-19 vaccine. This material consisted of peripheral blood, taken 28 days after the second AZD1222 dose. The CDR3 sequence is CASSHRGTDTQYF. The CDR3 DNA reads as TGTGCCAGCAGTCACAGGGGGACAGATACGCAGTATTTT.